This T cell receptor beta chain was sequenced in a study of CD4 T cell repertoires in COVID-19. The table came from immunoSEQ multiplex PCR; TCRdb's copy has only in-frame clones and leaves some out. The table includes fewer than 100,000 clones, about 80% detected once. V gave up 2 bases and J gave up 4 bases, with 14 bases separating them. This CDR3 is 16 amino acids long. Germline V gene data show CDR1 as ENHRY and CDR2 as SYGVKD. V is TRBV10-3 and J is TRBJ2-2; a weak D match, TRBD1 (6 bases). This receptor was obtained from a human donor who had COVID-19. Sample: CD4+ T cells from peripheral blood, taken after recovery from COVID-19. For the CDR3, the DNA is TGTGCCATCAGTGAGACACAGGGTGGGGGCACCGGGGAGCTGTTTTTT. Translating gives CAISETQGGGTGELFF.